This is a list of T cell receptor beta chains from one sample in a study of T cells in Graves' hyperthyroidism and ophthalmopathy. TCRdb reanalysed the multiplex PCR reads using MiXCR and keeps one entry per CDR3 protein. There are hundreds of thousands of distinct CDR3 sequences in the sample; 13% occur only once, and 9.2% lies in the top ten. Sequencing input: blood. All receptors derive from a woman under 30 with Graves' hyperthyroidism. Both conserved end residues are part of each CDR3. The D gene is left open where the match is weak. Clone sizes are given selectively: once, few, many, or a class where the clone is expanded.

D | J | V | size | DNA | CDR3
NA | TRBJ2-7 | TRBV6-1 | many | TGTGCCAGTGGTGCGGGCATCGAGCAGTACTTC | CASGAGIEQYF
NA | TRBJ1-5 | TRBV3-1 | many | TGTGCCAGCAGCCCGCAAGCGGCAAATCAGCCCCAGCATTTT | CASSPQAANQPQHF
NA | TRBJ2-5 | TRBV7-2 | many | TGTGCCAGCAGCCCGACGCCCGGCCTTTTCCAAGAGACCCAGTACTTC | CASSPTPGLFQETQYF
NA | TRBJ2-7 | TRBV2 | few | TGTGCCAGTCTAGCCCTCGTAACCTACGAGCAGTACTTC | CASLALVTYEQYF
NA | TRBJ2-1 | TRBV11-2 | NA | TGTGCCAGCAGCTTAGGCAGGGGAAAACTCTACAATGAGCAGTTCTTC | CASSLGRGKLYNEQFF
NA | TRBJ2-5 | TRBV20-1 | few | TGCAGTGCTCCGTTACGGGGTTCCACTCAAGAGACCCAGTACTTC | CSAPLRGSTQETQYF
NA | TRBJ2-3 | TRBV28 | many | TGTGCCACCCTCCCAGGTTCCGCAGATACGCAGTATTTT | CATLPGSADTQYF
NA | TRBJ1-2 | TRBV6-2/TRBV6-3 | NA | TGTGCCAGCAGTTACGCGATACCGAGCGTTAACTATGGCTACACCTTC | CASSYAIPSVNYGYTF
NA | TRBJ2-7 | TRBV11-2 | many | TGTGCCAGCATGGAGTACCGGAGCTCCTACGAGCAGTACTTC | CASMEYRSSYEQYF
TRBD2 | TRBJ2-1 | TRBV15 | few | TGTGCCACTTCCGAGGGACTAGCGGTAAACAATGAGCAGTTCTTC | CATSEGLAVNNEQFF
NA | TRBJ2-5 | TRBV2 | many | TGTGCCAGCAGTGGAGGGACCGGGGAGACCCAGTACTTC | CASSGGTGETQYF
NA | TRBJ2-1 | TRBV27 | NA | TGTGCCAGCAGTACAGCAGGGAAGGATACCTACAATGAGCAGTTCTTC | CASSTAGKDTYNEQFF
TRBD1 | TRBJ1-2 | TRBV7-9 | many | TGTGCCAGCAGCCCCCGGGACAGGGAAAACTATGGCTACACCTTC | CASSPRDRENYGYTF